Listed below are T cell receptor beta chains from one sample, sequenced in a study of breast tumors, draining lymph nodes, adjacent tissues. TCRdb analysed the multiplex PCR reads with MiXCR anew, one entry per CDR3 protein. The sample holds some 140,000 distinct CDR3 sequences, 21% seen once. The sample comprised axillary lymph node tissue. The origin of the receptors is a female donor with breast cancer. Some clones in this sample may be carry-over from other donors' samples. The CDR3 runs from the conserved cysteine through the conserved F or W. D genes are given only for firm matches. The size entry is marked missing in some rows and otherwise reads once, few, many or a size class.

many	TRBD2	TRBJ2-7	TRBV5-5	CASSRQGGGFSYEQYF	TGTGCCAGCAGTCGCCAGGGCGGGGGGTTCTCCTACGAGCAGTACTTC
many	TRBD1	TRBJ1-3	TRBV30	CAWSTGGSGNTIYF	TGTGCCTGGAGTACAGGGGGCTCTGGAAACACCATATATTTT
many	-	TRBJ2-1	TRBV20-1	CSARVAGSFDEQFF	TGCAGTGCTAGAGTGGCAGGGAGCTTCGATGAGCAGTTCTTC
-	-	TRBJ1-3	TRBV25-1	CAGSGPPGSGENTIYF	TGTGCCGGCAGTGGGCCCCCCGGTAGCGGTGAAAACACCATATATTTT
-	-	TRBJ2-1	TRBV28	CASAGRFPYNEQFF	TGTGCCTCGGCCGGGAGATTCCCCTACAATGAGCAGTTCTTC
many	-	TRBJ1-5	TRBV4-1	CASSQEWGNQPQHF	TGCGCCAGCAGCCAAGAATGGGGGAATCAGCCCCAGCATTTT
many	-	TRBJ2-7	TRBV30	CAWSHLAYEQYF	TGTGCCTGGAGTCACCTAGCCTACGAGCAGTACTTT
many	-	TRBJ2-7	TRBV5-1	CASSLVTGPGRYEQYF	TGCGCCAGCAGCTTGGTTACGGGCCCTGGTCGCTACGAGCAGTACTTC
-	-	TRBJ2-1	TRBV12-1	CASNTGVAVVYNEQFF	TGTGCCAGCAACACTGGGGTAGCGGTTGTCTACAATGAGCAGTTCTTC
many	TRBD2	TRBJ2-7	TRBV5-4	CASSSGGGPSSYEQYF	TGTGCCAGCAGCTCGGGCGGGGGGCCGTCCTCCTACGAGCAGTACTTC
few	TRBD1	TRBJ2-3	TRBV28	CATTATGSTDTQYF	TGTGCCACCACAGCGACAGGGAGCACAGATACGCAGTATTTT
many	-	TRBJ1-4	TRBV5-1	CASSLGAATNEKLFF	TGCGCCAGCAGCTTGGGGGCAGCAACTAATGAAAAACTGTTTTTT
-	TRBD1	TRBJ2-1	TRBV3-1	CASSNDRGQSLGEQFF	TGTGCCAGCAGCAACGACAGGGGGCAAAGTTTGGGTGAGCAGTTCTTC
many	-	TRBJ2-7	TRBV20-1	CSQRSRGGYEQYF	TGCAGTCAAAGGTCAAGGGGAGGCTACGAGCAGTACTTC
many	-	TRBJ1-3	TRBV7-2	CASNSGDPGNTIYF	TGTGCCAGCAACTCAGGGGACCCTGGAAACACCATATATTTT
many	-	TRBJ2-1	TRBV3-1	CASSGGTSSYNEQFF	TGTGCCAGCAGTGGGGGGACCAGCTCCTACAATGAGCAGTTCTTC
few	-	TRBJ1-5	TRBV4-1	CASSPQQEISNQPQHF	TGCGCCAGCAGCCCGCAGCAGGAGATAAGCAATCAGCCCCAGCATTTT
many	-	TRBJ2-7	TRBV5-6	CASSAGLGVREQYF	TGTGCCAGCAGCGCCGGCCTGGGGGTGAGAGAGCAGTACTTC
many	-	TRBJ1-2	TRBV19	CASRAEAYGYTF	TGTGCCAGTAGGGCAGAAGCCTATGGCTACACCTTC
many	-	TRBJ2-1	TRBV14	CASSQVEILSYNEQFF	TGTGCCAGCAGCCAAGTCGAGATTCTCTCCTACAATGAGCAGTTCTTC
many	TRBD1	TRBJ2-7	TRBV18	CASSPPGQGAPYEQYF	TGTGCCAGCTCACCTCCGGGACAGGGAGCCCCCTACGAGCAGTACTTC
many	-	TRBJ2-5	TRBV4-1	CASSQEVTTTGTQYF	TGCGCCAGCAGCCAAGAAGTTACTACCACTGGGACCCAGTACTTC
-	-	TRBJ1-2	TRBV3-1	CASSRGESGGYTF	TGTGCCAGCAGCCGGGGGGAGTCGGGTGGCTACACCTTC
many	TRBD1	TRBJ2-7	TRBV24-1	CATQGGASYEQYF	TGTGCCACACAGGGGGGTGCCTCCTACGAGCAGTACTTC
many	-	TRBJ2-1	TRBV27	CASKRFLSSYNEQFF	TGTGCCAGCAAGCGATTTCTTAGCTCCTACAATGAGCAGTTCTTC
-	-	TRBJ1-6	TRBV28	CASSLPRVNSPLHF	TGTGCCAGCAGTTTACCCAGGGTGAACTCACCCCTCCACTTT
-	TRBD1	TRBJ2-2	TRBV28	CASAGQGGTGELFF	TGTGCCAGCGCAGGACAGGGAGGCACCGGGGAGCTGTTTTTT
many	-	TRBJ1-5	TRBV19	CASRTGALSSNQPQHF	TGTGCCAGTAGGACGGGGGCTCTAAGTAGCAATCAGCCCCAGCATTTT
many	TRBD1	TRBJ2-7	TRBV4-1	CASSQGTGNSYEQYF	TGCGCCAGCAGCCAAGGGACAGGGAATTCCTACGAGCAGTACTTC
many	-	TRBJ1-4	TRBV15	CATSGQRTFNEKLFF	TGTGCCACCAGCGGACAGCGGACTTTTAATGAAAAACTGTTTTTT
many	-	TRBJ1-3	TRBV5-4	CASSGGLQGAGNTIYF	TGTGCCAGCAGCGGCGGTTTACAGGGTGCCGGAAACACCATATATTTT
-	-	TRBJ1-1	TRBV5-8	CASSYSTGSTEAFF	TGTGCCAGCAGCTACTCGACAGGTTCCACTGAAGCTTTCTTT
many	TRBD2	TRBJ2-7	TRBV20-1	CSASSTSSGYEQYF	TGCAGTGCTAGTTCGACTAGCAGTGGCTACGAGCAGTACTTC
many	-	TRBJ1-5	TRBV20-1	CSARVSLASGQPQHF	TGCAGTGCTAGAGTTTCGTTGGCTTCGGGTCAGCCCCAGCATTTT
many	TRBD1	TRBJ1-5	TRBV6-1	CASSGPQGNQPQHF	TGTGCCAGCAGCGGACCACAGGGGAATCAGCCCCAGCATTTT
many	TRBD2	TRBJ2-2	TRBV10-3	CAIRGLAGDGTGELFF	TGTGCCATCAGGGGACTAGCGGGAGATGGCACCGGGGAGCTGTTTTTT
-	TRBD1	TRBJ1-3	TRBV15	CATSTRDRGSKNTIYF	TGTGCCACCAGTACCCGGGACAGGGGCTCTAAAAACACCATATATTTT